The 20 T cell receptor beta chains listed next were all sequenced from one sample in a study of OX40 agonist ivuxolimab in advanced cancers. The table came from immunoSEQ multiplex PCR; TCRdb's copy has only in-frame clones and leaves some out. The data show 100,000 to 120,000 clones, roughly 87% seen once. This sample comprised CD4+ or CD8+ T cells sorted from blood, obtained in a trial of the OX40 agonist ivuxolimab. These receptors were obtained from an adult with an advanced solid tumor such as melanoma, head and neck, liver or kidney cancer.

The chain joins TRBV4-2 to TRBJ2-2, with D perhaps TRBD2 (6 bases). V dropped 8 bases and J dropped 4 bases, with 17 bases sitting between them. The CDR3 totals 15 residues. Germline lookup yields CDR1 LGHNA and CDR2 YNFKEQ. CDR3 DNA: TGTGCCAGCGGGCCGTGGGCTAGCGTCACCGGGGAGCTGTTTTTT. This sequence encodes CASGPWASVTGELFF.

The CDR3 sequence: CASSLGGVRSYEQYF. The CDR3 DNA reads as TGCGCCAGCAGCCTTGGGGGGGTTAGGTCCTACGAGCAGTACTTC. This rearrangement joins TRBV5-1 to TRBJ2-7; 7 positions match TRBD2. Germline CDR1 reads SGHRS; CDR2 reads YFSETQ. V was pared by 4 bases and J by 1 base, with 8 bases of the junction left unmatched. The CDR3 sequence is 15 residues long.

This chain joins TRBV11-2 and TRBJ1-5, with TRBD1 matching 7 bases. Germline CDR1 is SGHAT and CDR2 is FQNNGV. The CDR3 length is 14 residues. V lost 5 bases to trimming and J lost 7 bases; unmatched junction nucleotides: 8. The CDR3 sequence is CASSLTGAGQPQHF. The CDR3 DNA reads TGTGCCAGCAGCCTTACAGGGGCGGGGCAGCCCCAGCATTTT.

CDR3 nucleotides: TGTGCCAGCAGCCTTAGCGGGGGGGCGGAGACCCAGTACTTC. It encodes CASSLSGGAETQYF. The chain recombines TRBV4-2 with TRBJ2-5, with TRBD2 matching over 11 bases. Per germline, CDR1 LGHNA and CDR2 YNFKEQ. The CDR3 has 14 amino acids. V dropped 4 bases and J dropped 5; count of bases not matched to a gene: 3.

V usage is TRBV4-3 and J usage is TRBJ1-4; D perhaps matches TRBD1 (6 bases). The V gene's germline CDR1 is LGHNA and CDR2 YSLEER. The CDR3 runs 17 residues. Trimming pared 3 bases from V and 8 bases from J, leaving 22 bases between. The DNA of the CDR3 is TGCGCCAGCAGCCACCACGCATCCGGGGGCCTTCGGGAAAAACTGTTTTTT. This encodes CASSHHASGGLREKLFF.

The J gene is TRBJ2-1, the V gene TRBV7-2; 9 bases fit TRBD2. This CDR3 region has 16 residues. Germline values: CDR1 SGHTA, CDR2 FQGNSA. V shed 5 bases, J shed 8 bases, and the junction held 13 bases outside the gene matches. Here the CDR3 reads CASSPISGSGMDEQFF. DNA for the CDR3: TGTGCCAGCAGCCCAATTAGCGGGAGTGGTATGGATGAGCAGTTCTTC.

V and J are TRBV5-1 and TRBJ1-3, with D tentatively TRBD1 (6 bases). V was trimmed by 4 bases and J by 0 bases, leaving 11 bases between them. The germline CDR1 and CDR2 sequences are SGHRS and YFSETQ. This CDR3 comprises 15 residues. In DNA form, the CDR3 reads TGCGCCAGCAGCGCCGGACAGCTCTCTGGAAACACCATATATTTT. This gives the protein CASSAGQLSGNTIYF.

The CDR3 nucleotides read TGTGCCAGCAGCGTAGCACTAGATAGCTTCTTCGAGCAGTACTTC. It is translated as CASSVALDSFFEQYF. This chain links TRBV9 with TRBJ2-7; tentative D call: TRBD2 (5 bases). Per germline, CDR1 SGDLS and CDR2 YYNGEE. The CDR3 covers 15 residues. Trimming pared 0 bases from V and 6 bases from J, leaving 16 bases between.

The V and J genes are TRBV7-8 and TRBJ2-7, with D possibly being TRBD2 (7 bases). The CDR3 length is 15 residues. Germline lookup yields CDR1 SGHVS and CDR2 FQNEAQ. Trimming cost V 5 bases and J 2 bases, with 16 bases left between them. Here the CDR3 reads CASSLTGGITYEQYF. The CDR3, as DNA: TGTGCCAGCAGCCTAACGGGGGGCATAACCTACGAGCAGTACTTC.

CDR3 region: CASSVYRGTEAFF. In DNA form, the CDR3 reads TGTGCCAGCAGCGTTTACAGGGGAACTGAAGCTTTCTTT. This chain links TRBV7-3 with TRBJ1-1; TRBD1 aligns across 7 bases. The germline V gene encodes CDR1 SGHTA and CDR2 FQGTGA. The CDR3 extends over 13 amino acids. V lost 5 bases and J lost 5; bases outside the gene matches: 5. Full variable domain (missing parts from reference TRBV7-3 and TRBJ1-1): GAGVSQTPSNKVTEKGKYVELRCDPISGHTALYWYRQSLGQGPEFLIYFQGTGAADDSGLPNDRFFAVRPEGSVSTLKIQRTERGDSAVYLCASSVYRGTEAFFGQGTRLTVV.

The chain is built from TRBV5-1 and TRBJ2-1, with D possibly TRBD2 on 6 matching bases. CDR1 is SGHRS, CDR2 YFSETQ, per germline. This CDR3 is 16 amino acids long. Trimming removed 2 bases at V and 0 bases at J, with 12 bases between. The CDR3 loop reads CASSFSYGSSYNEQFF. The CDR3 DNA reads TGCGCCAGCAGCTTTAGTTACGGGAGCTCCTACAATGAGCAGTTCTTC.

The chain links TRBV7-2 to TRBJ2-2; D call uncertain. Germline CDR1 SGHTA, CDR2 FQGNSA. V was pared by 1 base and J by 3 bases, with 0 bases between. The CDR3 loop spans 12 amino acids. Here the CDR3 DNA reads TGTGCCAGCAGCTTAGACACCGGGGAGCTGTTTTTT. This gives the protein CASSLDTGELFF.

CDR3 sequence (DNA): TGTGCCATCAGTGAGTCGGCGTCGGCCGAAAAGCCCCAGCATTTT. Residues: CAISESASAEKPQHF. The chain has TRBV10-3 and TRBJ1-5; D is uncertain. Trimming pared 0 bases from V and 8 bases from J, leaving 14 bases between. This CDR3 has 15 residues. Looked up from germline, CDR1 is ENHRY and CDR2 is SYGVKD.

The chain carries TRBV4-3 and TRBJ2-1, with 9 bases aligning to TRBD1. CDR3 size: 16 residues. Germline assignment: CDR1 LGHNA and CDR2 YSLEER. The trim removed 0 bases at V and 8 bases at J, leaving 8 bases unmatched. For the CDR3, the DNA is TGCGCCAGCAGCCAAGATGTGGGACAGGGACCCGATGAGCAGTTCTTC. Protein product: CASSQDVGQGPDEQFF.

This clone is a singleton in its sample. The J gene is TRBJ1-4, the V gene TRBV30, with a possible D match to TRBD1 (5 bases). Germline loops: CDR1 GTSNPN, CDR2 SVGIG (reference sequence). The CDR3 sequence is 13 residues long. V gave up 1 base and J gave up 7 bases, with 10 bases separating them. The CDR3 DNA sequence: TGTGCCTGGAGTGAAGGGACGGGTGAAAAACTGTTTTTT. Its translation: CAWSEGTGEKLFF.

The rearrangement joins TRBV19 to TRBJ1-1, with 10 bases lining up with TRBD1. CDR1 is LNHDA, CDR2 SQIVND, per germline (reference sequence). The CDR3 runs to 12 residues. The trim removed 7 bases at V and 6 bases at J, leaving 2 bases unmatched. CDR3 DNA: TGTGCCAGTATGGGGACAGGGGCTGAAGCTTTCTTT. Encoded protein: CASMGTGAEAFF.

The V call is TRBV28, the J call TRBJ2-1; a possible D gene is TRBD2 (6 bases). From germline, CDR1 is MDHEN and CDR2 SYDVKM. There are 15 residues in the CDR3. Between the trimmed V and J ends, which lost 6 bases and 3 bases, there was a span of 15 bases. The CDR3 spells CASSWSPGVYNEQFF. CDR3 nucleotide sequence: TGTGCCAGCAGCTGGAGCCCGGGGGTCTACAATGAGCAGTTCTTC.

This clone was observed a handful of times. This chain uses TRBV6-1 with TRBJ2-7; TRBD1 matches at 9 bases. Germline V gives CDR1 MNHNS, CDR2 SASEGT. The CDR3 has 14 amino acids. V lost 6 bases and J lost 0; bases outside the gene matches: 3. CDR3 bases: TGTGCCAGCAGGACAGGGGGGGTCTCCTACGAGCAGTACTTC. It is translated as CASRTGGVSYEQYF.

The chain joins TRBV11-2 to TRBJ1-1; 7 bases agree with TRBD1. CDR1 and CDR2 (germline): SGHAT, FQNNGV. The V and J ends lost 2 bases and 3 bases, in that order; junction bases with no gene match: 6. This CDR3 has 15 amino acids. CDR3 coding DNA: TGTGCCAGCAGCTTACCACAGGGGAGGGACACTGAAGCTTTCTTT. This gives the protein CASSLPQGRDTEAFF.

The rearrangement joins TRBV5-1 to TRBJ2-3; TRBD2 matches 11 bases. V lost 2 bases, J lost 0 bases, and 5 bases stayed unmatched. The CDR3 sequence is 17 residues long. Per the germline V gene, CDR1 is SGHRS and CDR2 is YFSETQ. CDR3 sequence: CASSFASGRSSTDTQYF. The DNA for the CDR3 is TGCGCCAGCAGCTTCGCTAGCGGGAGGTCTAGCACAGATACGCAGTATTTT. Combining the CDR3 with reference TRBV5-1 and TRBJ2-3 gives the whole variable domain KAGVTQTPRYLIKTRGQQVTLSCSPISGHRSVSWYQQTPGQGLQFLFEYFSETQRNKGNFPGRFSGRQFSNSRSEMNVSTLELGDSALYLCASSFASGRSSTDTQYFGPGTRLTVL.